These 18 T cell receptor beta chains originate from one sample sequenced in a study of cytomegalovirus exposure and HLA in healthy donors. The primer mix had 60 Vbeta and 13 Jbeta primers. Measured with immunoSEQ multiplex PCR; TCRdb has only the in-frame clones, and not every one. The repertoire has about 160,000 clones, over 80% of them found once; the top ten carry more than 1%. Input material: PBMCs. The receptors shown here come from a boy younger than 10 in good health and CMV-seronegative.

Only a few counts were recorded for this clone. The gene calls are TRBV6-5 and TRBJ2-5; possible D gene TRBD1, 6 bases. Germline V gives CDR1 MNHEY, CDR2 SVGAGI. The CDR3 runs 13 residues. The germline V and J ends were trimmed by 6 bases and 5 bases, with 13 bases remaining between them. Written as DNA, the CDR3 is TGTGCCAGCAGATCCACAGGGATTGAGACCCAGTACTTC. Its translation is CASRSTGIETQYF.

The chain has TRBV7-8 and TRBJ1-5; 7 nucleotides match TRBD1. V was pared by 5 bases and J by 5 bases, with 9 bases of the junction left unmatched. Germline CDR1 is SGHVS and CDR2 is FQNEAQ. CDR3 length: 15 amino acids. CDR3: CASSKSRDSYQPQHF. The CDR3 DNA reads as TGTGCCAGCAGCAAATCCCGGGACAGCTATCAGCCCCAGCATTTT. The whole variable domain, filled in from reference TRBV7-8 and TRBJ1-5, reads GAGVSQSPRYKVAKRGQDVALRCDPISGHVSLFWYQQALGQGPEFLTYFQNEAQLDKSGLPSDRFFAERPEGSVSTLKIQRTQQEDSAVYLCASSKSRDSYQPQHFGDGTRLSIL.

The CDR3 is CAWSDDPGQNNYGYTF. The CDR3 DNA sequence: TGTGCCTGGAGCGATGACCCGGGACAGAATAACTATGGCTACACCTTC. This chain uses TRBV30 with TRBJ1-2; 7 positions agree with TRBD1. Unmatched junction bases numbered 11, after V lost 3 bases and J lost 1 base. The CDR3 totals 16 residues. Germline V gene data show CDR1 as GTSNPN and CDR2 as SVGIG (reference sequence). The full variable domain, in which reference TRBV30 and TRBJ1-2 provide the parts outside the CDR3, is SQTIHQWPATLVQPVGSPLSLECTVEGTSNPNLYWYRQAAGRGLQLLFYSVGIGQISSEVPQNLSASRPQDRQFILSSKKLLLSDSGFYLCAWSDDPGQNNYGYTFGSGTRLTVV.

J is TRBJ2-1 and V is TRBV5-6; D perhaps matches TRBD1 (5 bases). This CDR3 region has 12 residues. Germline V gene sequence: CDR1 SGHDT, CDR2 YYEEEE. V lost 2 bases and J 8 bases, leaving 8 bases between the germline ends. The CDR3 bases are TGTGCCAGCAGCTTCGAAGGGGATGAGCAGTTCTTC. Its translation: CASSFEGDEQFF.

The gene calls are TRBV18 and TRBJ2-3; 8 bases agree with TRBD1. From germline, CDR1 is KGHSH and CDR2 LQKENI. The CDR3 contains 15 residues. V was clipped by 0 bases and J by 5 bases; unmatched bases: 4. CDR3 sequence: CASSPPDRELDTQYF. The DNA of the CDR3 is TGTGCCAGCTCACCACCGGACAGGGAATTAGATACGCAGTATTTT.

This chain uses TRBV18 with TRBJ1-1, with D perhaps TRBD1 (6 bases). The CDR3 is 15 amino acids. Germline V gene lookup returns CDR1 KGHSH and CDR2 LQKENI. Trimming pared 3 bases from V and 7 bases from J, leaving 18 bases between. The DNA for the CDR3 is TGTGCCAGCTCACCTACCGTACAGGGTGGGAGTGAAGCTTTCTTT. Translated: CASSPTVQGGSEAFF.

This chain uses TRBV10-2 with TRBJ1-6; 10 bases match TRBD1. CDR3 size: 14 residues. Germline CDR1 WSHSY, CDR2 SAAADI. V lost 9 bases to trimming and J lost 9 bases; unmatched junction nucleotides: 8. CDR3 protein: CARGQGSGSSPLHF. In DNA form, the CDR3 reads TGCGCCAGGGGACAGGGGTCAGGTAGTTCACCCCTCCACTTT.

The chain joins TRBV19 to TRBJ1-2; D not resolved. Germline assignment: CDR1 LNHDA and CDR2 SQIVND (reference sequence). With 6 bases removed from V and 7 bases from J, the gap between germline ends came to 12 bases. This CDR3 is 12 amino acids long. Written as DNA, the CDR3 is TGTGCCAGTAGGGATACAGATTCTGGCTACACCTTC. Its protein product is CASRDTDSGYTF. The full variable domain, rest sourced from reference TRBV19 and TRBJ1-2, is DGGITQSPKYLFRKEGQNVTLSCEQNLNHDAMYWYRQDPGQGLRLIYYSQIVNDFQKGDIAEGYSVSREKKESFPLTVTSAQKNPTAFYLCASRDTDSGYTFGSGTRLTVV.

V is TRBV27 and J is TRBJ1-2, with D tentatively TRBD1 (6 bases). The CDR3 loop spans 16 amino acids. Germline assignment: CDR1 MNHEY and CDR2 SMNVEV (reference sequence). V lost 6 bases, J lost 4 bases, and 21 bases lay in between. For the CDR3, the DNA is TGTGCCAGCAGAAACCCTGGGGGCGGCCCGGGCTATGGCTACACCTTC. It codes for CASRNPGGGPGYGYTF.

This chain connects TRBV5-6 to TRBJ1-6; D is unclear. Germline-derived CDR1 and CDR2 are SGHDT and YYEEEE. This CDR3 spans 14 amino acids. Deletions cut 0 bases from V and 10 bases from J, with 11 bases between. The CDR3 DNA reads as TGTGCCAGCAGCTTGGCGCCGGGGAGCTCACCCCTCCACTTT. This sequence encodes CASSLAPGSSPLHF.

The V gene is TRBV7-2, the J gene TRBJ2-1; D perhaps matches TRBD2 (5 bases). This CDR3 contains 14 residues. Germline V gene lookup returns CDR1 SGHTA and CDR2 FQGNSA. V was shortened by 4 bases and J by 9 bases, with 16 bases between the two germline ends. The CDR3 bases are TGTGCCAGCAGCTCCCCTCGGGGTTCCGGTGAGCAGTTCTTC. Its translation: CASSSPRGSGEQFF.

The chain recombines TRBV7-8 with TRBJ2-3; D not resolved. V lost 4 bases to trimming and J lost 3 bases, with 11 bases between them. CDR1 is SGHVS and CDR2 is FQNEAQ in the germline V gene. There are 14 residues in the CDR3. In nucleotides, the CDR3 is TGTGCCAGCAGCTCTATTCCCCCAACAGATACGCAGTATTTT. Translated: CASSSIPPTDTQYF.

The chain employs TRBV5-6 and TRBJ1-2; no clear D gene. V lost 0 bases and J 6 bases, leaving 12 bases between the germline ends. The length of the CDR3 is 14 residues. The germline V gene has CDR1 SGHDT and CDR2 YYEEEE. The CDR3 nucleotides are TGTGCCAGCAGCTTGGCCATCACGGAGGATGGCTACACCTTC. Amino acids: CASSLAITEDGYTF.

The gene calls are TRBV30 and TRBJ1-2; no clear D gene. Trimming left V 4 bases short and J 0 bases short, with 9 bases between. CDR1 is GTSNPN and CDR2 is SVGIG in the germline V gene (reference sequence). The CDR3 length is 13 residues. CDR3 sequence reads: CAWTSSANYGYTF. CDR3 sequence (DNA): TGTGCCTGGACCTCCAGTGCTAACTATGGCTACACCTTC.

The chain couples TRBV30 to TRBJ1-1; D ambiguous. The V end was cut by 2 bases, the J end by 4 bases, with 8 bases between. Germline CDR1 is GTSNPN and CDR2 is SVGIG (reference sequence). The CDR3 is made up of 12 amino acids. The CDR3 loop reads CAWSSGGTEAFF. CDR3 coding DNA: TGTGCCTGGAGTTCCGGAGGCACTGAAGCTTTCTTT.

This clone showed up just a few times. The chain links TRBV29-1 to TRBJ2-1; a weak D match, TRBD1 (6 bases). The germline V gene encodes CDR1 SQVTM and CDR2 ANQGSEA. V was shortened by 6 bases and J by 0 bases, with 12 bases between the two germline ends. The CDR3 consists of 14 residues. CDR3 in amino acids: CSVGDTFSYNEQFF. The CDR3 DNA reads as TGCAGCGTGGGGGACACCTTCTCCTACAATGAGCAGTTCTTC.

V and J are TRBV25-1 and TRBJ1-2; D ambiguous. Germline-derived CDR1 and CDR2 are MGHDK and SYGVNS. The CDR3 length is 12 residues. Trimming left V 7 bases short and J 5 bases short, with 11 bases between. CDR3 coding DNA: TGTGCCAGCAAGTTGGAGCATTATGGCTACACCTTC. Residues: CASKLEHYGYTF.

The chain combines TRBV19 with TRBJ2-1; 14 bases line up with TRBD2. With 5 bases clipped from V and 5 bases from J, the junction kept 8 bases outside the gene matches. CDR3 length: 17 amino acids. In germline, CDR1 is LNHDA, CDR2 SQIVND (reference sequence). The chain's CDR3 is CASSPTSGGAFHNEQFF. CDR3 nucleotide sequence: TGTGCCAGTAGTCCGACTAGCGGGGGGGCCTTTCACAATGAGCAGTTCTTC.